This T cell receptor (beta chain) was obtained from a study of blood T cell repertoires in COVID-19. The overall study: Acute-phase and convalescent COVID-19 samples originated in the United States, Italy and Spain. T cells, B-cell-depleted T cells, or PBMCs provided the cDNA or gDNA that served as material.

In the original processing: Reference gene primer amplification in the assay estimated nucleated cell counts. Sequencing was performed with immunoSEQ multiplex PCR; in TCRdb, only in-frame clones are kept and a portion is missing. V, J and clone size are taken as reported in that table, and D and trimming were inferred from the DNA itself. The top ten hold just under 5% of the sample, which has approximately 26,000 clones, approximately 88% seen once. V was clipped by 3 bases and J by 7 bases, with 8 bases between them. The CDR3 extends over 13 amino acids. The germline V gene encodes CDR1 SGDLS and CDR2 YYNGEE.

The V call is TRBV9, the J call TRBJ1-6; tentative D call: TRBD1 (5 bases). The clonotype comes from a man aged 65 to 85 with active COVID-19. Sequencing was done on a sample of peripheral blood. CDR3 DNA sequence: TGTGCCAGCAGCGGGGGGGGAAATTCACCCCTCCACTTT. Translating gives CASSGGGNSPLHF.